This T cell receptor (beta chain) was found in a study of T cells in Graves' hyperthyroidism and ophthalmopathy. Whole-study findings and limits: Blood shared most expanded thyroid clonotypes above 0.001.

Amplification yielded TCR beta CDR3 regions, with RNA transcripts as the source. A first-round RT-PCR of the TCR CDR3 used the HTBI primer set. MiXCR, run by TCRdb on the multiplex PCR reads, gives a single entry per CDR3 protein. The data show approximately 330,000 distinct CDR3 sequences, around a fifth seen once. CDR3 size: 16 residues. CDR1 and CDR2 from the germline V gene are SGDLS and YYNGEE. J lost 7 bases, V lost 0 bases, and 9 bases had no gene match. Remarks on this clonotype: Antigen specificity is unknown.

V usage is TRBV9 and J usage is TRBJ2-7; 11 positions agree with TRBD2. This TCR derives from a woman aged 45-60 years with Graves' hyperthyroidism. Sequencing was performed on blood. CDR3 in amino acids: CASSVEGTSGALEQYF. The CDR3 DNA reads TGTGCCAGCAGCGTAGAGGGGACTAGCGGCGCCTTGGAGCAGTACTTC.